The 20 T cell receptor beta chains below all came from one sample that was sequenced in a study of shared clonotypes between healthy human individuals. The naive CD8 subset, CD45RO-negative cells positively selected for CCR7, excluded terminally differentiated effector memory CD45RA+ cells. Sequencing was performed with immunoSEQ multiplex PCR; in TCRdb, only in-frame clones are kept and a portion is missing. The repertoire holds some 580,000 clones, with 95% to 98% as singletons. Material: naive CD8+ T cells sorted from blood. The origin of the receptors is a man younger than 40 in good health.

This sequence joins TRBV7-9 and TRBJ2-7, with D possibly being TRBD1 (5 bases). Trimming removed 1 base at V and 2 bases at J, with 9 bases between. Germline loops: CDR1 SEHNR, CDR2 FQNEAQ (reference sequence). CDR3 length: 14 amino acids. The CDR3 protein is CASSLGPGTYEQYF. For the CDR3, the DNA is TGTGCCAGCAGCTTAGGCCCAGGGACCTACGAGCAGTACTTC.

This clone was detected once. The CDR3 region has the DNA TGTGCCACCAGCACTCTGGACAGGAACTCCTACGAGCAGTACTTC. It translates to CATSTLDRNSYEQYF. V usage is TRBV15 and J usage is TRBJ2-7; 7 positions match TRBD1. Per the germline V gene, CDR1 is LNHNV and CDR2 is YYDKDF (reference sequence). V shed 4 bases, J shed 0 bases, and the junction held 6 bases outside the gene matches. The CDR3 sequence is 15 residues long.

The J gene is TRBJ2-3, the V gene TRBV9; 16 positions agree with TRBD2. The junction had 4 bases not matched to a gene; V was cut back by 4 bases and J by 2 bases. Germline V lookup: CDR1 SGDLS, CDR2 YYNGEE. This CDR3 is built from 17 residues. The CDR3 reads CASSPGTSGRATDTQYF. Here the CDR3 DNA reads TGTGCCAGCAGCCCCGGGACTAGCGGGAGGGCCACAGATACGCAGTATTTT.

The rearrangement uses TRBV29-1 and TRBJ2-3; D might be TRBD2 (5 bases). The CDR3 has 13 residues. V lost 6 bases and J 7 bases, leaving 17 bases between the germline ends. CDR1 and CDR2 from the germline V gene are SQVTM and ANQGSEA. The CDR3 is CSVGAAEGNTQYF. As DNA, the CDR3 is TGCAGCGTAGGCGCAGCGGAAGGAAATACGCAGTATTTT.

The V call is TRBV4-3, the J call TRBJ2-7; D unclear. The CDR3 has 15 amino acids. The ends were cut back, 0 bases at V and 0 bases at J, with 9 bases in the middle. Germline CDR1 is LGHNA and CDR2 is YSLEER. The CDR3 here is CASSQEQGSSYEQYF. The CDR3, as DNA: TGCGCCAGCAGCCAAGAGCAAGGTAGCTCCTACGAGCAGTACTTC.

The chain links TRBV7-9 to TRBJ1-5, with D perhaps TRBD1 (6 bases). V was trimmed by 7 bases and J by 4 bases, leaving 17 bases between them. The CDR3 has 15 residues. Germline V lookup: CDR1 SEHNR, CDR2 FQNEAQ (reference sequence). DNA for the CDR3: TGTGCCAGCACGACGGCCTGGGACACTAATCAGCCCCAGCATTTT. Translating gives CASTTAWDTNQPQHF.

The rearrangement uses TRBV7-9 and TRBJ1-2, with 8 bases identical to TRBD1. The CDR3 is 16 amino acids. V shed 4 bases, J shed 3 bases, and the junction held 10 bases outside the gene matches. Germline lookup yields CDR1 SEHNR and CDR2 FQNEAQ (reference sequence). The CDR3 sequence is CASSSFEDRVDYGYTF. The CDR3 DNA follows: TGTGCCAGCAGCTCATTCGAGGACAGGGTCGACTATGGCTACACCTTC.

V is TRBV7-2 and J is TRBJ2-4; no definite D call. V dropped 0 bases and J dropped 8 bases, with 11 bases sitting between them. The CDR3 extends over 14 amino acids. CDR1 is SGHTA, CDR2 FQGNSA, per germline. The CDR3 DNA is TGTGCCAGCAGCTTAGCCCCCGACGAGGACATTCAGTACTTC. It translates to CASSLAPDEDIQYF. The complete variable domain, with remaining parts taken from reference TRBV7-2 and TRBJ2-4, reads GAGVSQSPSNKVTEKGKDVELRCDPISGHTALYWYRQSLGQGLEFLIYFQGNSAPDKSGLPSDRFSAERTGGSVSTLTIQRTQQEDSAVYLCASSLAPDEDIQYFGAGTRLSVL.

The chain recombines TRBV27 with TRBJ2-3; 7 nucleotides align to TRBD2. V was clipped by 5 bases and J by 2 bases; unmatched bases: 22. CDR1 and CDR2 (germline): MNHEY, SMNVEV (reference sequence). This CDR3 contains 20 residues. The CDR3 region has the DNA TGTGCCAGCAGTCGATACCCCTCCGGGTCGACTAGCTATAACACAGATACGCAGTATTTT. This translates into CASSRYPSGSTSYNTDTQYF.

This rearrangement joins TRBV27 to TRBJ2-5, with TRBD2 as a possible D gene (6 bases). The V end was cut by 5 bases, the J end by 5 bases, with 12 bases between. Germline V gives CDR1 MNHEY, CDR2 SMNVEV (reference sequence). This CDR3 contains 13 residues. The CDR3 bases are TGTGCCAGCAGTACCGGGAGCTTGGAGACCCAGTACTTC. Its protein product is CASSTGSLETQYF.

The chain couples TRBV11-2 to TRBJ2-7; D perhaps matches TRBD2 (5 bases). Trimming took off 5 bases at V and 6 bases at J, with 20 bases between the two ends. This CDR3 spans 15 amino acids. Germline assignment: CDR1 SGHAT and CDR2 FQNNGV. The chain's CDR3 is CASSPPAATLIEQYF. The CDR3 DNA reads TGTGCCAGCAGCCCTCCAGCGGCGACTCTCATCGAGCAGTACTTC.

This chain connects TRBV5-1 to TRBJ2-2; unclear D gene. The CDR3 has 12 residues. CDR1 and CDR2 from the germline V gene are SGHRS and YFSETQ. The V gene lost 0 bases and the J gene lost 13 bases, with 10 bases spanning the gap. The CDR3 nucleotides read TGCGCCAGCAGCTTGGGCGGTCATCCGCTGTTTTTT. Translation gives CASSLGGHPLFF.

The chain joins TRBV28 to TRBJ2-3; 7 bases agree with TRBD2. The V segment lost 7 bases and the J segment 4 bases; nucleotides outside the gene matches: 11. Germline V lookup: CDR1 MDHEN, CDR2 SYDVKM. This CDR3 comprises 15 residues. Here the CDR3 reads CASIHPGRQADTQYF. The CDR3 nucleotides are TGTGCCAGCATCCACCCCGGGAGGCAGGCAGATACGCAGTATTTT.

This sequence joins TRBV7-6 and TRBJ2-2; D not resolved. The V end was cut by 1 base, the J end by 6 bases, with 3 bases between. The germline CDR1 and CDR2 sequences are SGHVS and FNYEAQ. CDR3 size: 12 residues. The CDR3 is CASSLEAGELFF. Here the CDR3 DNA reads TGTGCCAGCAGCTTAGAGGCCGGGGAGCTGTTTTTT.

The table lists this clone with a count of one. This chain connects TRBV10-2 to TRBJ2-7; 9 bases agree with TRBD1. The CDR3 is made up of 13 amino acids. Trimming cost V 6 bases and J 5 bases; bases outside gene matches: 5. Per germline, CDR1 WSHSY and CDR2 SAAADI. CDR3 region: CASSRTGAHEQYF. DNA of the CDR3: TGCGCCAGCAGCCGGACAGGGGCCCACGAGCAGTACTTC.

The chain joins TRBV7-2 to TRBJ1-2, with D uncertain. Germline loops: CDR1 SGHTA, CDR2 FQGNSA. V gave up 2 bases and J gave up 2 bases, with 12 bases separating them. This CDR3 comprises 15 residues. In nucleotides, the CDR3 is TGTGCCAGCAGCTTACCCCTGGCGGGCAACTATGGCTACACCTTC. This sequence encodes CASSLPLAGNYGYTF.

This chain connects TRBV4-3 to TRBJ2-7; TRBD1 matches at 10 bases. CDR3 length equals 15 residues. Germline V lookup: CDR1 LGHNA, CDR2 YSLEER. After removal of 8 bases from V and 2 bases from J, the junction contained 9 bases not matched to a gene. CDR3 in amino acids: CASGPGQGLTYEQYF. CDR3 in DNA: TGCGCCAGCGGACCGGGACAGGGGCTCACCTACGAGCAGTACTTC.

In its sample, this clone was seen a few times. This CDR3 is also generated by other DNA sequences in the sample. This chain uses TRBV27 with TRBJ2-1, with D unresolved. This CDR3 comprises 11 residues. Germline V gene sequence: CDR1 MNHEY, CDR2 SMNVEV (reference sequence). V shed 2 bases and J shed 7 bases, with 3 bases lying between them. CDR3 sequence reads: CASSLGNEQFF. CDR3 sequence (DNA): TGTGCCAGCAGTTTAGGAAATGAGCAGTTCTTC.

CDR3 sequence reads: CASIIGSGVSSYEQYF. In DNA, the CDR3 is TGTGCCAGCATTATCGGGAGTGGGGTCAGCTCCTACGAGCAGTACTTC. The chain recombines TRBV6-6 with TRBJ2-7, with D perhaps matching TRBD2 (6 bases). This CDR3 contains 16 residues. Trimming pared 7 bases from V and 0 bases from J, leaving 19 bases between. Looked up from germline, CDR1 is MNHNY and CDR2 is SVGAGI (reference sequence).

The chain employs TRBV29-1 and TRBJ2-3, with 7 bases identical to TRBD2. Trimming removed 3 bases from V and 4 bases from J; junction bases left unmatched: 4. Germline lookup yields CDR1 SQVTM and CDR2 ANQGSEA. CDR3 length: 13 residues. The CDR3 loop reads CSVDAGLPDTQYF. In nucleotides, the CDR3 is TGCAGCGTTGATGCGGGACTACCAGATACGCAGTATTTT.